This TCR beta chain was identified in a study of blood T cell repertoires in COVID-19. Across the study: T cells, B-cell-depleted T cells, or PBMCs supplied cDNA or gDNA.

Germline-derived CDR1 and CDR2 are SEHNR and FQNEAQ (reference sequence). The CDR3 consists of 14 residues. J gave up 8 bases and V 3 bases, and 7 bases lay outside the gene matches. Some clones are missing from TCRdb's copy, which holds only in-frame ones; the method was immunoSEQ multiplex PCR. Of tens of thousands of clones in the sample, approximately 86% are singletons; the top ten hold just over 3%. Sequencing input: peripheral blood. V usage is TRBV7-9 and J usage is TRBJ1-2; the match to TRBD1 covers 9 bases. The receptor was derived from a woman aged 80 or over with COVID-19, enrolled during active disease. The CDR3: CASSLDRGDEGYTF. The CDR3 DNA reads TGTGCCAGCAGCTTGGACAGGGGAGACGAAGGCTACACCTTC.